These 18 T cell receptor beta chains were all obtained from the same sample, sequenced in a study of T-cell memory formation after mild COVID-19. TCRdb re-called the 5' RACE reads with MiXCR, one entry per CDR3 protein. The table lists 550,000 to 600,000 distinct CDR3 sequences, 17% of them singletons, with around 7.8% in the top ten. Source material: PBMCs or a T cell subset sorted from them (not recorded which). These receptors were taken from an adult woman who had mild COVID-19 (a few samples of this study predate the infection). Cell type and time point are not known.

The chain links TRBV3-1 to TRBJ2-1, with 7 bases aligning to TRBD2. V was pared by 3 bases and J by 0 bases, with 14 bases of the junction left unmatched. Per the germline V gene, CDR1 is LGHDT and CDR2 is YNNKEL (reference sequence). The CDR3 covers 19 residues. CDR3 sequence: CASSHMTSFWSGSYNEQFF. The CDR3 bases are TGTGCCAGCAGCCACATGACTAGCTTCTGGAGTGGCTCCTACAATGAGCAGTTCTTC.

This clonotype was seen only a few times. The chain joins TRBV6-6 to TRBJ2-5; 8 bases match TRBD1. The J segment lost 5 bases and the V segment lost 6 bases, leaving 17 bases of the junction unmatched. This CDR3 spans 17 amino acids. Germline CDR1 MNHNY, CDR2 SVGAGI (reference sequence). The DNA of the CDR3 is TGTGCCAGCAGGGAGAAGGTCCGGGACAGGTGGACGGAGACCCAGTACTTC. Its translation is CASREKVRDRWTETQYF.

The chain links TRBV5-6 to TRBJ2-1; 11 bases line up with TRBD1. This CDR3 is 17 amino acids long. V lost 4 bases to trimming and J lost 0 bases; unmatched junction nucleotides: 6. From germline, CDR1 is SGHDT and CDR2 YYEEEE. The CDR3 sequence: CASSGGQGVRSYNEQFF. The CDR3 region has the DNA TGTGCCAGCAGCGGGGGACAGGGGGTCCGCTCCTACAATGAGCAGTTCTTC.

The V gene is TRBV3-1, the J gene TRBJ2-1, with 7 bases matching TRBD2. The CDR3 has 16 residues. The J segment lost 7 bases and the V segment lost 1 base, leaving 10 bases of the junction unmatched. Germline CDR1 reads LGHDT; CDR2 reads YNNKEL (reference sequence). The CDR3 loop is CASSQGRLAVKNEQFF. The CDR3 coding sequence is TGTGCCAGCAGCCAAGGTAGGCTAGCGGTCAAGAATGAGCAGTTCTTC.

This chain links TRBV5-1 with TRBJ2-1, with D possibly being TRBD2 (5 bases). Germline V gene lookup returns CDR1 SGHRS and CDR2 YFSETQ. V was pared by 3 bases and J by 8 bases, with 15 bases between. The CDR3 is made up of 14 amino acids. The CDR3 DNA is TGCGCCAGCAGCTCGGAGGCCTGGTTCGATGAGCAGTTCTTC. Translating it yields CASSSEAWFDEQFF.

The chain's CDR3 is CATQGTSLYGYTF. CDR3 DNA: TGTGCCACCCAGGGGACCTCCCTTTATGGCTACACCTTC. This rearrangement joins TRBV2 to TRBJ1-2; D is possibly TRBD1 (6 bases). Germline values: CDR1 SNHLY, CDR2 FYNNEI. This CDR3 is 13 amino acids long. Trimming removed 10 bases at V and 5 bases at J, with 17 bases between.

This clonotype turned up a few times. This chain joins TRBV29-1 and TRBJ1-4; 10 bases line up with TRBD1. CDR3 length equals 13 residues. From germline, CDR1 is SQVTM and CDR2 ANQGSEA. V lost 6 bases, J lost 6 bases, and 4 bases stayed unmatched. CDR3 protein: CSVSGTGDEKLFF. In nucleotides, the CDR3 is TGCAGCGTATCCGGGACAGGGGATGAAAAACTGTTTTTT.

This clonotype was seen ten or more times. One end of the junction varies from germline; a read error may be responsible. The V gene is TRBV5-1, the J gene TRBJ2-3, with TRBD1 matching 7 bases. CDR3 length equals 14 residues. Germline V gives CDR1 SGHRS, CDR2 YFSETQ. In DNA, the CDR3 is TGTGCCAGCAGCCCGGGACAGCGCACAGATACGCAGTATTTT. Protein sequence: CASSPGQRTDTQYF.

The V and J genes are TRBV18 and TRBJ2-6; 7 bases align to TRBD1. This CDR3 has 17 amino acids. V was pared by 6 bases and J by 1 base, with 9 bases of the junction left unmatched. Per the germline V gene, CDR1 is KGHSH and CDR2 is LQKENI. DNA for the CDR3: TGTGCCAGCTCGGTGGGACAGTTATATTCTGGGGCCAACGTCCTGACTTTC. This encodes CASSVGQLYSGANVLTF.

In its sample, this clonotype was seen once. The V gene is TRBV5-6, the J gene TRBJ1-2, with 8 bases that match TRBD1. V was clipped by 7 bases and J by 6 bases; unmatched bases: 11. The CDR3 is 14 amino acids. The V gene's germline CDR1 is SGHDT and CDR2 YYEEEE. CDR3 sequence (DNA): TGTGCCAGCGGCGAAGGGCCGACAGGGGATGGCTACACCTTC. This encodes CASGEGPTGDGYTF.

A few counts support this clonotype. This chain joins TRBV18 and TRBJ1-1; the D is unclear. The CDR3 runs to 13 residues. V lost 5 bases and J lost 4, with 11 bases in between. In germline, CDR1 is KGHSH, CDR2 LQKENI. CDR3 DNA sequence: TGTGCCAGCTCATGGGAAAGGGTCACTGAAGCTTTCTTT. This sequence encodes CASSWERVTEAFF.

The chain carries TRBV7-9 and TRBJ2-1, with 8 bases aligning to TRBD1. This CDR3 region has 12 residues. V dropped 11 bases and J dropped 5; count of bases not matched to a gene: 5. Germline V CDR1 and CDR2: SEHNR, FQNEAQ (reference sequence). The CDR3 protein is CAGRDRNNEQFF. The CDR3 nucleotides are TGTGCCGGACGGGACAGGAACAATGAGCAGTTCTTC.

The CDR3 protein is CSVVAAENTEAFF. CDR3 nucleotide sequence: TGCAGCGTTGTTGCAGCTGAGAACACTGAAGCTTTCTTT. The chain employs TRBV29-1 and TRBJ1-1; no firm D call. CDR1 is SQVTM, CDR2 ANQGSEA, per germline. V lost 4 bases and J lost 1, with 10 bases in between. This CDR3 region has 13 residues.

This clonotype appeared a few times. The chain joins TRBV7-9 to TRBJ1-1, with D perhaps matching TRBD1 (6 bases). This CDR3 is built from 14 residues. The germline gives CDR1 SEHNR, CDR2 FQNEAQ (reference sequence). V gave up 5 bases and J gave up 5 bases, with 15 bases separating them. The CDR3: CASSVEGGWTEAFF. CDR3 sequence (DNA): TGTGCCAGCAGCGTAGAGGGGGGATGGACTGAAGCTTTCTTT.

V gene TRBV20-1 combines with J gene TRBJ2-3; 8 bases are a match to TRBD1. This CDR3 is 16 amino acids long. The junction had 10 bases not matched to a gene; V was cut back by 5 bases and J by 0 bases. CDR1 DFQATT and CDR2 SNEGSKA come from the germline V gene (reference sequence). CDR3 nucleotides: TGCAGTGCTTTATCGACAGGGGCATCTAGCACAGATACGCAGTATTTT. This codes for CSALSTGASSTDTQYF.

V and J are TRBV5-1 and TRBJ2-6, with D possibly TRBD2 on 6 matching bases. Germline V lookup: CDR1 SGHRS, CDR2 YFSETQ. This CDR3 has 17 residues. Trimming stripped 8 bases from V and 2 bases from J, with 20 bases between. The CDR3 sequence: CASQGRLGGAGANVLTF. The CDR3 nucleotides are TGCGCCAGTCAAGGACGGCTTGGCGGGGCTGGGGCCAACGTCCTGACTTTC.

The CDR3 nucleotides are TGTGCCAGCAGCCGGGACAATAACAATGAGCAGTTCTTC. Its translation: CASSRDNNNEQFF. This chain uses TRBV28 with TRBJ2-1, with D perhaps TRBD1 (6 bases). Trimming took 6 bases from V and 5 from J, leaving 11 bases between them. Germline V CDR1 and CDR2: MDHEN, SYDVKM. The CDR3 spans 13 residues.

This chain links TRBV10-3 with TRBJ2-2, with 7 bases that match TRBD1. This CDR3 spans 16 amino acids. Germline CDR1 reads ENHRY; CDR2 reads SYGVKD. The ends lost 5 bases at V and 6 bases at J; junction bases unmatched: 12. CDR3 sequence: CAISTDPGQAPGELFF. In nucleotides, the CDR3 is TGTGCCATCAGTACAGACCCCGGACAGGCCCCCGGGGAGCTGTTTTTT.